The source of this T cell receptor (beta chain) is a study of T cell repertoires in cytomegalovirus infection. Study details: As its CMV epitopes, the study selected recently identified HLA-C-restricted and well-studied HLA-B-restricted targets. Carrying CMV and the relevant HLA type showed in public TCR beta signatures. General study findings and limits: The cumulative frequency of public TCR beta families distinguished individuals who carried CMV together with the relevant HLA. CMV-specific TCR beta clonotypes restricted by HLA-C dominated the ex vivo response.

TCRdb reprocessed the reads via MiXCR and lists one record per CDR3 protein. The sample consists of about 110,000 distinct CDR3 sequences, about 28% of them appearing once. Deletions cut 3 bases from V and 6 bases from J, with 21 bases between. Per germline, CDR1 GTSNPN and CDR2 SVGIG (reference sequence). This CDR3 comprises 15 residues. With regard to this clonotype: The antigen remains undetermined.

The rearrangement joins TRBV30 to TRBJ2-7; TRBD1 might be the D (6 bases). The TCR sequence derives from a human donor in good health (CMV status not recorded). Some clones in this sample may be carry-over from other donors' samples. This material consisted of CD8+ T cells from cultured PBMCs, taken from culture after CMV antigen stimulation. This CDR3 is CAWSPLSGHLGEQYF. In DNA form, the CDR3 reads TGTGCCTGGAGCCCCCTCTCGGGACATTTAGGCGAGCAGTACTTC.